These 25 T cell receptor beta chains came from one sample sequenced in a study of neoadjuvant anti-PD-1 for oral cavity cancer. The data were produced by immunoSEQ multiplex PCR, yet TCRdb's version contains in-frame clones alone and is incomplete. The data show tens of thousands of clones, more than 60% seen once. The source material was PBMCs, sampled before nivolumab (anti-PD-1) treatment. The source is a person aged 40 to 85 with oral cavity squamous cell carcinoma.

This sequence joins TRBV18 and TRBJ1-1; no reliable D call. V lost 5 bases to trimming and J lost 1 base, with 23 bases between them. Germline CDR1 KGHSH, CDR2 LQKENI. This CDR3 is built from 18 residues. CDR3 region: CASSAADRAGSRNTEAFF. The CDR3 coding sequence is TGTGCCAGCTCAGCCGCCGACCGGGCCGGGAGTAGGAACACTGAAGCTTTCTTT.

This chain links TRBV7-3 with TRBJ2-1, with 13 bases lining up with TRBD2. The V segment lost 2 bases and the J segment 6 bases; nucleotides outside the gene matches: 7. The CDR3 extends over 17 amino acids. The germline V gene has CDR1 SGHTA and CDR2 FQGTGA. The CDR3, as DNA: TGTGCCAGCAGCTTACCCTTGACTAGCGGGAGGATCAATGAGCAGTTCTTC. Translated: CASSLPLTSGRINEQFF.

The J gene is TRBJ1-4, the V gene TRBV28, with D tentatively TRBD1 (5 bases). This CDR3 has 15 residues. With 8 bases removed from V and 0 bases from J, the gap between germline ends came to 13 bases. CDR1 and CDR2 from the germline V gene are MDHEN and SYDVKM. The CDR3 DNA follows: TGTGCCAGCGCTGCTGGGGGAGCAACTAATGAAAAACTGTTTTTT. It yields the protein CASAAGGATNEKLFF.

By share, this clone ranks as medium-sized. The CDR3 DNA follows: TGTGCCAGTACCGGACAGGGGGGCGAGCAGTACTTC. This sequence encodes CASTGQGGEQYF. This chain connects TRBV19 to TRBJ2-7; 10 bases are shared with TRBD1. Germline V gives CDR1 LNHDA, CDR2 SQIVND (reference sequence). V shed 7 bases and J 6 bases; nucleotides not matched to a gene: 3. The CDR3 has 12 amino acids.

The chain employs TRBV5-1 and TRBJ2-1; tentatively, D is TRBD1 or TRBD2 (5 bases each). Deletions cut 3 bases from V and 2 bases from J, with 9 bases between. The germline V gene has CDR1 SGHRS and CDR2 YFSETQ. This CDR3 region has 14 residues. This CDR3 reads CASSSGAAYNEQFF. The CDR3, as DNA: TGCGCCAGCAGCTCCGGGGCCGCCTACAATGAGCAGTTCTTC.

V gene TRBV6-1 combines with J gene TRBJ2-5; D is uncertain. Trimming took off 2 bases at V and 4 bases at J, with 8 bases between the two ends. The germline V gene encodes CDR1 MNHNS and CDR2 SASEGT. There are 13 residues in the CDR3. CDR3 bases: TGTGCCAGCAGTGAAATTCTCTTAGAGACCCAGTACTTC. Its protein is CASSEILLETQYF.

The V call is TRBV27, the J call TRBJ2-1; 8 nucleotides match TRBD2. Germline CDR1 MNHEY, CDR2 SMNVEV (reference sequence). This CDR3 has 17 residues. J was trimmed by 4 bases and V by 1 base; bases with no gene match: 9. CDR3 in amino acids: CASSLWDSGTSYNEQFF. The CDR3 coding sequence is TGTGCCAGCAGTTTATGGGATAGCGGGACTTCTTACAATGAGCAGTTCTTC.

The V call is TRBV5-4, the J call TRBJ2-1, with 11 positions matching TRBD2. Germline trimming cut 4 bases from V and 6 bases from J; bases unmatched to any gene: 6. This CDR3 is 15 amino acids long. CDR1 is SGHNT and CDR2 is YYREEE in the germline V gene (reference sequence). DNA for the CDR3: TGTGCCAGCAGCATACTAGCGGGGGCCCTCAATGAGCAGTTCTTC. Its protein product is CASSILAGALNEQFF.

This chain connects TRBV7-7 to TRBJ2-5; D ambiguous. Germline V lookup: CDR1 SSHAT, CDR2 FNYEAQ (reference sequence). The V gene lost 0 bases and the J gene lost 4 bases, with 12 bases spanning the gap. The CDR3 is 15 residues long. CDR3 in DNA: TGTGCCAGCAGCTTAGCGCTGGGTCGGACAGAGACCCAGTACTTC. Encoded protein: CASSLALGRTETQYF.

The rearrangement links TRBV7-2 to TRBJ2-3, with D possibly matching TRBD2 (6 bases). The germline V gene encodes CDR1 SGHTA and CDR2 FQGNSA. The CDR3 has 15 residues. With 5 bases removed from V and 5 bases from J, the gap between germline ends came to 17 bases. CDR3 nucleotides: TGTGCCAGCAGCCTAGTGGGCGGGACCTTAGATACGCAGTATTTT. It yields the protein CASSLVGGTLDTQYF.

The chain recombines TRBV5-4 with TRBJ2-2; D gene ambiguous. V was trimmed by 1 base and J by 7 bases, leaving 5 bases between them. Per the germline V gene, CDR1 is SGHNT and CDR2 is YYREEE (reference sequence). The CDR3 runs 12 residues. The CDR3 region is CASSLSGGELFF. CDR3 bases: TGTGCCAGCAGCTTGTCCGGCGGGGAGCTGTTTTTT.

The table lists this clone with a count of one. CDR3 sequence (DNA): TGTGCTAGTGGTTTGGACGGGACCTATGGCTACACCTTC. Amino acids: CASGLDGTYGYTF. The rearrangement links TRBV12-5 to TRBJ1-2; a weak D match, TRBD1 (5 bases). Trimming stripped 1 base from V and 4 bases from J, with 7 bases between. The CDR3 is 13 residues long. The germline gives CDR1 LGHNT, CDR2 FRNRAP.

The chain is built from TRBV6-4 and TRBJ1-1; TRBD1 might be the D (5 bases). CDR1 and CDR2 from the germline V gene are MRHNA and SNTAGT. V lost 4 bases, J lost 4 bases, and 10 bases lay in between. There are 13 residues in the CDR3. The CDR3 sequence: CASSAARGTEAFF. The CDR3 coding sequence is TGTGCCAGCAGTGCTGCGAGGGGCACTGAAGCTTTCTTT.

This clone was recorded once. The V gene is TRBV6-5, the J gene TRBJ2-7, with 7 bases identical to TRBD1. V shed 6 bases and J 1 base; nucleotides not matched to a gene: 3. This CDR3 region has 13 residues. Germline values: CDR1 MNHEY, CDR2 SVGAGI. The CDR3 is CASRRGQSYEQYF. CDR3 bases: TGTGCCAGCAGAAGGGGACAGTCCTACGAGCAGTACTTC.

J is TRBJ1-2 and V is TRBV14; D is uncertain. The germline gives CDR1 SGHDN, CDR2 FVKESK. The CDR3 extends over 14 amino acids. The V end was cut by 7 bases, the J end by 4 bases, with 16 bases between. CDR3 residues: CASIGRNRVYGYTF. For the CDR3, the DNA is TGTGCCAGCATCGGGCGGAACCGCGTCTATGGCTACACCTTC.

CDR3 coding DNA: TGTGCCAGTAGTATACAGGGGGAGACCTACGAGCAGTACTTC. It is translated as CASSIQGETYEQYF. This chain connects TRBV19 to TRBJ2-7; 7 nucleotides match TRBD1. CDR3 length equals 14 residues. Germline V CDR1 and CDR2: LNHDA, SQIVND (reference sequence). V shed 2 bases and J 2 bases; nucleotides not matched to a gene: 3.

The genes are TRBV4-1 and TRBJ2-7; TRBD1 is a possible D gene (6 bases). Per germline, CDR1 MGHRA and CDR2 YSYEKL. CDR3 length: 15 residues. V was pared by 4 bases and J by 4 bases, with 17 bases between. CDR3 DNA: TGCGCCAGCAGCCGAACGGCAGGGGAATTTTACGAGCAGTACTTC. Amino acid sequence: CASSRTAGEFYEQYF.

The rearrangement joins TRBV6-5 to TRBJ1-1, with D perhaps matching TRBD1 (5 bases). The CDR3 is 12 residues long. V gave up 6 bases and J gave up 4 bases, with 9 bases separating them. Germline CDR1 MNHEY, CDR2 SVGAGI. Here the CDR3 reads CASRRGSTEAFF. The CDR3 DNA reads TGTGCCAGCAGGAGGGGTAGCACTGAAGCTTTCTTT.

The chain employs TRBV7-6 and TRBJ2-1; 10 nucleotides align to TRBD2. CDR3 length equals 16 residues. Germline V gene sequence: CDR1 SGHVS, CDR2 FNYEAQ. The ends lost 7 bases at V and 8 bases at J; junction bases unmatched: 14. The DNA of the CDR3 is TGTGCCAGCACCTTCGGAGGGGCTAGCGGGGGTGATGAGCAGTTCTTC. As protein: CASTFGGASGGDEQFF.

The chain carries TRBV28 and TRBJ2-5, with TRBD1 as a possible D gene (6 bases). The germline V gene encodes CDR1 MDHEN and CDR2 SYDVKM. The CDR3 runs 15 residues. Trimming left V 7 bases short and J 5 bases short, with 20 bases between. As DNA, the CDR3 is TGTGCCAGCAACGTCGAGGGGGTAGGGAGTGAGACCCAGTACTTC. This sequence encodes CASNVEGVGSETQYF.

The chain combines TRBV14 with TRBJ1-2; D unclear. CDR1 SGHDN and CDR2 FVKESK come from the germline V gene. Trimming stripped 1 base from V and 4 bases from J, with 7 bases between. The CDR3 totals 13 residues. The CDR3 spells CASSQAGPYGYTF. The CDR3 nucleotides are TGTGCCAGCAGCCAAGCGGGCCCCTATGGCTACACCTTC.

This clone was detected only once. The CDR3 coding sequence is TGTGCCAGCAGCTTCCTTCCGGCAAGCAATCAGCCCCAGCATTTT. Its protein product is CASSFLPASNQPQHF. V and J are TRBV5-8 and TRBJ1-5, with no clear D. The CDR3 extends over 15 amino acids. Germline V lookup: CDR1 SGHTS, CDR2 YDEGEE. Trimming cost V 2 bases and J 1 base, with 10 bases left between them.

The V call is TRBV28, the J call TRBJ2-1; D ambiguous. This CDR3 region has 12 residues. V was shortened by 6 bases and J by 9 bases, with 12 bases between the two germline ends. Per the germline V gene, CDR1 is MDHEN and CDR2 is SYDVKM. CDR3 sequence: CASRMTWAEQFF. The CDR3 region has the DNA TGTGCCAGCAGGATGACCTGGGCTGAGCAGTTCTTC.

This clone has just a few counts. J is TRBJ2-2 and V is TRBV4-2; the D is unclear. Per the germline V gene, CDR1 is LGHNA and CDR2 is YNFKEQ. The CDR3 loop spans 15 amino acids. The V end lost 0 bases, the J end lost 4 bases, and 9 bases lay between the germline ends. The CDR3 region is CASSQDLRFTGELFF. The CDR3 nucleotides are TGTGCCAGCAGCCAAGATCTAAGGTTCACCGGGGAGCTGTTTTTT.

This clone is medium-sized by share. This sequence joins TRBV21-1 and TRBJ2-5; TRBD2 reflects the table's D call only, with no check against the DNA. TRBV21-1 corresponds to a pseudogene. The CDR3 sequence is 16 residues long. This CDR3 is CASSKGERGARETQYF. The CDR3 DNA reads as TGTGCCAGCAGCAAAGGGGAGCGGGGGGCCAGGGAGACCCAGTACTTC.